This TCR beta chain was obtained from a study of Graves' ophthalmopathy and Graves' hyperthyroidism. Study at large: Peripheral blood was gathered at first diagnosis, ahead of any treatment whatsoever. Study outcomes and limitations: Most expanded clonotypes from thyroid (those above 0.001 frequency) were also found in blood.

The source of the PBMCs was around 10 ml of fresh peripheral blood. Using RNA transcripts, the TCR beta CDR3 regions were amplified. After a first-round RT-PCR with HTBI primers, a second-round multiplex PCR was run. MiXCR, run by TCRdb on the multiplex PCR reads, gives a single entry per CDR3 protein. The data hold about half a million distinct CDR3 sequences, with around an eighth observed a single time. The CDR3 contains 17 residues. V lost 1 base, J lost 1 base, and 10 bases stayed unmatched. Per germline, CDR1 SQVTM and CDR2 ANQGSEA. In its sample, this clonotype was seen many times. The antigen remains undetermined.

The sequencing sample was made of blood. The chain joins TRBV29-1 to TRBJ1-1; 9 nucleotides align to TRBD1. The receptor was derived from a woman aged 25 to 39 with Graves' ophthalmopathy. The DNA of the CDR3 is TGCAGCGTTGAAGTGGTGGACAGGGGCGTTAGGAACACTGAAGCTTTCTTT. Its translation is CSVEVVDRGVRNTEAFF.